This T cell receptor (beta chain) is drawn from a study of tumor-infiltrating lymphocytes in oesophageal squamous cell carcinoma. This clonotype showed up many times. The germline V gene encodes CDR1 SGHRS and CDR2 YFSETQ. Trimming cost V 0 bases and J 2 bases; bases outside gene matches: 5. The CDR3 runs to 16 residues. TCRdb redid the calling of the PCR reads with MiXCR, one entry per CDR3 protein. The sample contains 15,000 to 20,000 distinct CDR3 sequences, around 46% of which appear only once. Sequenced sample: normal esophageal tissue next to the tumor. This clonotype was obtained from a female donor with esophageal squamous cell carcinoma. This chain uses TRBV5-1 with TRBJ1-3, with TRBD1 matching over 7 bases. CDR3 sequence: CASSLGQGPAGNTIYF. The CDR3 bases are TGCGCCAGCAGCTTGGGACAGGGTCCGGCTGGAAACACCATATATTTT.